The T cell receptor beta chain described here comes from a study of cytotoxic CD8 clonotypes in ibrutinib-treated CLL. On the study more broadly: Averaging across samples gave approximately 250,000 productive templates and 75,000 to 100,000 productive rearrangements. Study results and caveats: Public clonotypes were rare and shrank or held steady on treatment. Clonality increased at ibrutinib response and stayed stable in sustained remission. At progression, however, it fell back toward baseline. Exceeding age-matched healthy donors, baseline clonality also tracked the counts of circulating CD8+ T cells.

Concerning this clone itself: Its antigen remains unidentified.

Trimming removed 1 base at V and 0 bases at J, with 13 bases between. CDR3 length: 18 amino acids. Looked up from germline, CDR1 is MGHRA and CDR2 is YSYEKL. Libraries were prepared by immunoSEQ multiplex PCR; TCRdb keeps only in-frame clonotypes and omits some of them. The table has about 310,000 clones, just under 80% seen once. This chain connects TRBV4-1 to TRBJ2-6; no definite D call. This receptor was obtained from a human donor with chronic lymphocytic leukemia. This sample comprised PBMCs, obtained before ibrutinib treatment. The CDR3 spells CASSQVGRRSSGANVLTF. The CDR3 region has the DNA TGCGCCAGCAGCCAAGTTGGCAGGCGAAGCTCTGGGGCCAACGTCCTGACTTTC.